This entry lists 10 T cell receptor beta chains sequenced from one sample in a study of cytomegalovirus exposure and HLA in healthy donors. Both 60 Vbeta primers and 13 Jbeta primers went into the PCR. This table comes from immunoSEQ multiplex PCR, and its TCRdb copy is limited to in-frame clones, with some not included. The repertoire consists of 150,000 to 200,000 clones, with roughly 70% occurring once and the leading ten covering about 3.1%. Sample: PBMCs. The receptors originated from a male donor in good health and CMV-seronegative.

The rearrangement joins TRBV27 to TRBJ2-1; D call uncertain. The CDR3 consists of 15 residues. Looked up from germline, CDR1 is MNHEY and CDR2 is SMNVEV (reference sequence). V lost 3 bases to trimming and J lost 1 base, with 10 bases between them. The CDR3 region is CASSFDKQSYNEQFF. The CDR3 DNA reads as TGTGCCAGCAGTTTCGACAAACAATCCTACAATGAGCAGTTCTTC.

This clone was picked up one time. The chain employs TRBV5-8 and TRBJ1-4; possible D gene TRBD1, 5 bases. CDR1 and CDR2 from the germline V gene are SGHTS and YDEGEE. V lost 1 base to trimming and J lost 8 bases, with 15 bases between them. CDR3 length: 15 amino acids. The CDR3 region has the DNA TGTGCCAGCAGCTTGAGGGGAGGTACAATCGAAAAACTGTTTTTT. Translated, it gives CASSLRGGTIEKLFF. Complete variable domain (other parts from reference TRBV5-8 and TRBJ1-4): EAGVTQSPTHLIKTRGQQATLRCSPISGHTSVYWYQQALGLGLQFLLWYDEGEERNRGNFPPRFSGRQFPNYSSELNVNALELEDSALYLCASSLRGGTIEKLFFGSGTQLSVL.

This clone was observed a few times. The chain carries TRBV21-1 and TRBJ1-1. TRBV21-1 is flagged as a pseudogene. The CDR3 has 18 residues. CDR3 nucleotide sequence: TGTGCCAGCAGCTCCTCCGGTAGGAGGGCTAACATGAACACTGAAGCTTTCTTT. As protein: CASSSSGRRANMNTEAFF.

The V and J genes are TRBV5-6 and TRBJ2-7, with 9 bases identical to TRBD1. The CDR3 has 16 amino acids. V lost 2 bases and J lost 1; bases outside the gene matches: 7. Germline V CDR1 and CDR2: SGHDT, YYEEEE. CDR3 loop: CASSLVWTGVSYEQYF. The CDR3 DNA follows: TGTGCCAGCAGCTTAGTTTGGACAGGGGTTTCCTACGAGCAGTACTTC.

Only a few counts were recorded for this clone. V gene TRBV7-3 combines with J gene TRBJ2-3; D gene unclear. CDR1 and CDR2 (germline): SGHTA, FQGTGA. The V and J ends lost 4 bases and 4 bases respectively, with 9 bases between them. The CDR3 has 13 amino acids. The CDR3 spells CASSSLVADTQYF. Written as DNA, the CDR3 is TGTGCCAGCAGCTCCCTAGTAGCAGATACGCAGTATTTT. The full variable domain, with the rest looked up from reference TRBV7-3 and TRBJ2-3, is GAGVSQTPSNKVTEKGKYVELRCDPISGHTALYWYRQSLGQGPEFLIYFQGTGAADDSGLPNDRFFAVRPEGSVSTLKIQRTERGDSAVYLCASSSLVADTQYFGPGTRLTVL.

The V and J genes are TRBV7-9 and TRBJ1-1; no definite D call. With 5 bases removed from V and 7 bases from J, the gap between germline ends came to 8 bases. The CDR3 has 11 amino acids. CDR1 and CDR2 from the germline V gene are SEHNR and FQNEAQ (reference sequence). Written as DNA, the CDR3 is TGTGCCAGCAGCCCCCGGGTTGAAGCTTTCTTT. It is translated as CASSPRVEAFF.

This clone was observed a handful of times. This sequence joins TRBV7-2 and TRBJ1-1; the D gene is possibly TRBD1 (6 bases). The CDR3 consists of 14 residues. Between the trimmed V and J ends, which lost 8 bases and 4 bases, there was a span of 17 bases. Germline V gene sequence: CDR1 SGHTA, CDR2 FQGNSA. DNA for the CDR3: TGTGCCAGCTGCATCTCGGGGGGCGTCACTGAAGCTTTCTTT. This gives the protein CASCISGGVTEAFF.

The V and J genes are TRBV4-1 and TRBJ2-5; TRBD2 agrees at 14 bases. This CDR3 comprises 17 residues. CDR1 and CDR2 from the germline V gene are MGHRA and YSYEKL. V shed 5 bases, J shed 2 bases, and the junction held 7 bases outside the gene matches. CDR3 coding DNA: TGCGCCAGCAGCAGACTAGCGGGGGGGTCAGGGCAAGAGACCCAGTACTTC. Protein product: CASSRLAGGSGQETQYF.

This sequence joins TRBV4-1 and TRBJ1-2, with D perhaps matching TRBD1 (6 bases). Trimming shortened V by 0 bases and J by 7 bases, and 15 bases separated the two germline ends. CDR1 MGHRA and CDR2 YSYEKL come from the germline V gene. The CDR3 totals 15 residues. This CDR3 reads CASSQEEGDFSGYTF. The CDR3 coding sequence is TGCGCCAGCAGCCAAGAAGAGGGGGATTTCTCTGGCTACACCTTC.

The rearrangement uses TRBV5-6 and TRBJ2-3, with TRBD1 matching 11 bases. Germline CDR1 is SGHDT and CDR2 is YYEEEE. The CDR3 runs 16 residues. Trimming at V came to 0 bases and at J to 6 bases, leaving 6 bases not matched to a gene. The DNA for the CDR3 is TGTGCCAGCAGCTTGGGCCCGGACAGGGGGCCGGATACGCAGTATTTT. Translation gives CASSLGPDRGPDTQYF.